This is a list of T cell receptor beta chains from one sample in a study of shared clonotypes between healthy human individuals. The table came from immunoSEQ multiplex PCR; TCRdb's copy has only in-frame clones and leaves some out. The sample comprises over 75,000 clones, 60% to 75% of which are singletons, and roughly 49% rests with the top ten. The source material was memory CD8+ T cells sorted from blood. These receptors came from a man between 25 and 39 years old in good health. Each CDR3 is given with its conserved first and last residue. A D gene is named only where the DNA matches it firmly.

D gene: TRBD2
V gene: TRBV28
CDR3 protein: CASSSLERDYRSTDTQYF

D gene: .
V gene: TRBV19
CDR3 protein: CASTLGDPYQPQHF

D gene: .
V gene: TRBV5-1
CDR3 protein: CASSLGSGQETQYF

D gene: TRBD1
V gene: TRBV29-1
CDR3 protein: CSVGTGGYNEQFF

D gene: .
V gene: TRBV7-9
CDR3 protein: CASSHRRVVSYEQYF

D gene: TRBD1
V gene: TRBV7-2
CDR3 protein: CASSLQGANYEQYF

D gene: .
V gene: TRBV5-5
CDR3 protein: CASSSTASNYGYTF

D gene: TRBD2
V gene: TRBV10-2
CDR3 protein: CASSSGTSGSSEQYF

D gene: TRBD2
V gene: TRBV9
CDR3 protein: CASSVAGGRSTDTQYF

D gene: .
V gene: TRBV28
CDR3 protein: CASSLGEQYF

D gene: .
V gene: TRBV28
CDR3 protein: CASHPRQAKETQYF

D gene: .
V gene: TRBV9
CDR3 protein: CASSGETNPAYEQYF

D gene: .
V gene: TRBV7-8
CDR3 protein: CASSLSAMNEQYF

D gene: TRBD2
V gene: TRBV27
CDR3 protein: CASSASGRAFSYEQYF

D gene: .
V gene: TRBV7-2
CDR3 protein: CASSLLRGDAEAFF

D gene: TRBD1
V gene: TRBV2
CDR3 protein: CASSHDGTGGIQPQHF

D gene: .
V gene: TRBV28
CDR3 protein: CASSGPGAVEEQYF

D gene: .
V gene: TRBV27
CDR3 protein: CASSFWGADEDGYTF

D gene: .
V gene: TRBV9
CDR3 protein: CASSVFGGIDEQFF